This entry lists 11 T cell receptor beta chains sequenced from one sample in a study of a mutant IDH1 vaccine in newly diagnosed glioma (dated by TCRdb to the early 2020s). These receptors' antigens are unknown. Sample time point, as interpreted from the label and publication: week 23, last vaccination. Each vaccine dose was 300 ug of a 20-mer mutant IDH1 peptide in Montanide, given subcutaneously with topical imiquimod. Preparation of the library involved the immunoSEQ multiplex PCR assay. The table comes from immuneACCESS by way of TCRdb, which keeps in-frame sequences with V and J called. Part of the clones is missing from these tables; in studies checked, under half for an unresolved V gene and the rest for unknown reasons. The sample includes approximately 50,000 clones, with over 80% observed a single time. The top ten constitute 1.4% of the sample. Source: PBMCs, taken from a glioma patient whose treatment included an IDH1 peptide vaccine. The receptors come from a middle-aged man with glioma.

V gene TRBV7-9 combines with J gene TRBJ1-1, with D maybe TRBD1 (6 bases). The CDR3 is made up of 18 amino acids. Trimming removed 0 bases from V and 4 bases from J, with 21 bases in between. CDR1 and CDR2 (germline): SEHNR, FQNEAQ (reference sequence). CDR3: CASSLARAGGLWGTEAFF. The CDR3 DNA reads as TGTGCCAGCAGCTTAGCGAGGGCCGGGGGCTTATGGGGCACTGAAGCTTTCTTT.

This chain uses TRBV2 with TRBJ1-2, with D possibly TRBD1 on 6 matching bases. The CDR3 is 13 residues long. With 4 bases removed from V and 2 bases from J, the gap between germline ends came to 8 bases. The germline gives CDR1 SNHLY, CDR2 FYNNEI. CDR3 in amino acids: CASSADRNYGYTF. CDR3 sequence (DNA): TGTGCCAGCAGTGCAGACAGGAACTATGGCTACACCTTC.

The chain recombines TRBV6-1 with TRBJ2-5; 8 bases are shared with TRBD2. The CDR3 extends over 14 amino acids. In germline, CDR1 is MNHNS, CDR2 SASEGT. The V gene end was trimmed by 10 bases and the J gene end by 1 base; junction bases not matched to a gene: 8. The CDR3 here is CATSTSGGQETQYF. CDR3 nucleotides: TGTGCCACTTCCACTAGCGGAGGCCAAGAGACCCAGTACTTC.

The chain carries TRBV19 and TRBJ2-3, with D perhaps matching TRBD2 (5 bases). The CDR3 length is 13 residues. The V end lost 9 bases, the J end lost 5 bases, and 15 bases lay between the germline ends. Germline-derived CDR1 and CDR2 are LNHDA and SQIVND (reference sequence). CDR3 in DNA: TGTGCCAGCCGAATCCCAAGCGGAGATACGCAGTATTTT. Translating gives CASRIPSGDTQYF.

V is TRBV19 and J is TRBJ2-2; 7 bases are a match to TRBD2. The CDR3 has 16 residues. J gave up 0 bases and V 3 bases, and 4 bases lay outside the gene matches. Per the germline V gene, CDR1 is LNHDA and CDR2 is SQIVND (reference sequence). The CDR3 region has the DNA TGTGCCAGTAGTATCCTGCGGGGGTCGAACACCGGGGAGCTGTTTTTT. Its protein product is CASSILRGSNTGELFF.

CDR3 residues: CASSLFTGSNTGELFF. The CDR3 coding sequence is TGCGCCAGCAGCTTGTTTACAGGATCGAACACCGGGGAGCTGTTTTTT. The chain employs TRBV5-1 and TRBJ2-2, with D perhaps TRBD1 (5 bases). The CDR3 totals 16 residues. Trimming stripped 1 base from V and 0 bases from J, with 10 bases between. Germline-derived CDR1 and CDR2 are SGHRS and YFSETQ.

The V and J genes are TRBV14 and TRBJ1-2, with a tentative D call TRBD1 (5 bases). This CDR3 has 13 residues. The V gene's germline CDR1 is SGHDN and CDR2 FVKESK. V dropped 3 bases and J dropped 6 bases, with 11 bases sitting between them. The CDR3 protein is CASSQGVWDGYTF. The CDR3 bases are TGTGCCAGCAGCCAGGGGGTTTGGGATGGCTACACCTTC. Complete variable domain (other parts from reference TRBV14 and TRBJ1-2): EAGVTQFPSHSVIEKGQTVTLRCDPISGHDNLYWYRRVMGKEIKFLLHFVKESKQDESGMPNNRFLAERTGGTYSTLKVQPAELEDSGVYFCASSQGVWDGYTFGSGTRLTVV.

This chain joins TRBV5-1 and TRBJ2-7; the D is unclear. Germline assignment: CDR1 SGHRS and CDR2 YFSETQ. The V and J ends lost 2 bases and 2 bases respectively, with 20 bases between them. The CDR3 consists of 17 residues. Here the CDR3 reads CASSLVPGRGGTYEQYF. The CDR3 DNA reads as TGCGCCAGCAGCTTAGTACCGGGCCGAGGTGGAACCTACGAGCAGTACTTC.

The chain recombines TRBV7-3 with TRBJ2-7, with a weak D call TRBD1 (6 bases). CDR1 is SGHTA, CDR2 FQGTGA, per germline. The CDR3 runs 15 residues. V was clipped by 5 bases and J by 2 bases, with 16 bases between them. The CDR3 protein is CASSLNPGHPYEQYF. The CDR3 DNA reads as TGTGCCAGCAGCCTAAATCCGGGACACCCCTACGAGCAGTACTTC.

The chain joins TRBV6-5 to TRBJ2-3; D unclear. The CDR3 length is 12 residues. Trimming removed 7 bases at V and 2 bases at J, with 7 bases between. In germline, CDR1 is MNHEY, CDR2 SVGAGI. The CDR3 is CASKKDTDTQYF. The CDR3 nucleotides read TGTGCCAGCAAGAAAGACACAGATACGCAGTATTTT.

This rearrangement joins TRBV19 to TRBJ1-5; D remains unclear. The CDR3 consists of 13 residues. CDR1 and CDR2 from the germline V gene are LNHDA and SQIVND (reference sequence). The V end was cut by 8 bases, the J end by 3 bases, with 11 bases between. CDR3 bases: TGTGCCAGTTCTGCCGGGAACAATCAGCCCCAGCATTTT. Its translation is CASSAGNNQPQHF.